The T cell receptor beta chain under discussion was sequenced for a study of blood T cell repertoires in COVID-19. Study at large: PBMCs, B-cell-depleted T cells, or T cells were the source of the cDNA or gDNA that made up the material.

Clones were sequenced by immunoSEQ multiplex PCR, and TCRdb holds only the in-frame ones, with some missing. The sample has 150,000 to 180,000 clones; roughly four fifths are singletons. The CDR3 is made up of 13 amino acids. V was trimmed by 6 bases and J by 7 bases, leaving 14 bases between them. The chain combines TRBV12-3 or TRBV12-4 with TRBJ2-3, with D perhaps TRBD2 (5 bases). Sequencing was done on a sample of peripheral blood. The sequence was obtained from a woman of 80 years or more with acute or convalescent COVID-19. CDR3 protein: CASSPPGINTQYF. As DNA, the CDR3 is TGTGCCAGCAGCCCCCCGGGGATTAATACGCAGTATTTT.